Below, 29 T cell receptor beta chains from the same sample are listed, as sequenced in a study of blood T cell repertoires in COVID-19. Assay used: immunoSEQ multiplex PCR; TCRdb lists only in-frame clones, some missing. The repertoire has approximately 170,000 clones, approximately 86% of them found once; the top ten carry 2.5% to 4%. The sample comprised peripheral blood. Every receptor here comes from a man aged 70-80 years with acute or convalescent COVID-19.

This clone was observed a handful of times. The V gene is TRBV2, the J gene TRBJ1-6; 9 positions match TRBD1. Germline CDR1 reads SNHLY; CDR2 reads FYNNEI. The J segment lost 9 bases and the V segment lost 3 bases, leaving 3 bases of the junction unmatched. CDR3 length equals 14 residues. The DNA of the CDR3 is TGTGCCAGCAGTGATGGGACAGGGACTTCACCCCTCCACTTT. Protein: CASSDGTGTSPLHF.

The rearrangement links TRBV3-1 (or the pseudogene TRBV3-2) to TRBJ1-2, with 8 bases that match TRBD1. Germline values: CDR1 LGHDT, CDR2 YNNKEL (reference sequence). This CDR3 comprises 16 residues. V shed 4 bases and J 6 bases; nucleotides not matched to a gene: 13. The CDR3 sequence is CASSLLYRDRIDGYTF. The CDR3 DNA sequence: TGTGCCAGCAGCCTACTGTACCGGGACAGGATAGATGGCTACACCTTC.

This clone was found a few times. The identical CDR3 is also encoded by other nucleotide sequences in the sample. V is TRBV12-3 or TRBV12-4 and J is TRBJ1-6; possible D gene TRBD1, 5 bases. The CDR3 runs 13 residues. V dropped 7 bases and J dropped 9 bases, with 13 bases sitting between them. Written as DNA, the CDR3 is TGTGCCAGCACCCTCACCGGGGGTTCACCCCTCCACTTT. Amino acids: CASTLTGGSPLHF.

The chain couples TRBV5-1 to TRBJ1-4; D is uncertain. The CDR3 is made up of 14 amino acids. From germline, CDR1 is SGHRS and CDR2 YFSETQ. Trimming stripped 1 base from V and 10 bases from J, with 14 bases between. In DNA, the CDR3 is TGCGCCAGCAGCTTGCAGGATGCCCCTGGAAAACTGTTTTTT. Amino acids: CASSLQDAPGKLFF.

The chain is built from TRBV5-1 and TRBJ1-1, with unresolved D. CDR1 is SGHRS and CDR2 is YFSETQ in the germline V gene. Trimming took 0 bases from V and 0 from J, leaving 18 bases between them. The CDR3 covers 18 residues. CDR3: CASSLGTAEAFVNTEAFF. CDR3 bases: TGCGCCAGCAGCTTGGGAACAGCGGAAGCCTTCGTGAACACTGAAGCTTTCTTT.

The chain carries TRBV30 and TRBJ2-7; 10 positions agree with TRBD1. Germline loops: CDR1 GTSNPN, CDR2 SVGIG (reference sequence). Germline trimming cut 3 bases from V and 4 bases from J; bases unmatched to any gene: 3. This CDR3 is 13 amino acids long. CDR3 DNA: TGTGCCTGGAGAGGACAGGGGGTTTACGAGCAGTACTTC. It is translated as CAWRGQGVYEQYF.

This clone was seen a few times. J is TRBJ1-6 and V is TRBV30; D gene ambiguous. The CDR3 is 15 residues long. V was clipped by 1 base and J by 7 bases, with 14 bases between them. CDR1 is GTSNPN, CDR2 SVGIG, per germline (reference sequence). The DNA of the CDR3 is TGTGCCTGGAGTGCATCGACGGGAGAAAATTCACCCCTCCACTTT. Translated: CAWSASTGENSPLHF.

The CDR3 sequence is CSAGQGSYGYTF. The CDR3 nucleotides are TGCAGCGCCGGACAGGGTAGCTATGGCTACACCTTC. J is TRBJ1-2 and V is TRBV29-1, with 8 bases fitting TRBD1. Per the germline V gene, CDR1 is SQVTM and CDR2 is ANQGSEA. CDR3 length: 12 residues. J lost 4 bases, V lost 7 bases, and 5 bases had no gene match.

The sample holds one count of this clone. The genes are TRBV4-3 and TRBJ1-6; perhaps TRBD1 as D (5 bases). The CDR3 spans 15 residues. Germline lookup yields CDR1 LGHNA and CDR2 YSLEER. The ends were cut back, 0 bases at V and 10 bases at J, with 13 bases in the middle. This CDR3 is CASSQDWQGRSPLHF. The CDR3 DNA follows: TGCGCCAGCAGCCAAGATTGGCAGGGAAGATCACCCCTCCACTTT.

The chain is built from TRBV10-3 and TRBJ1-2, with D perhaps TRBD1 (6 bases). In germline, CDR1 is ENHRY, CDR2 SYGVKD. This CDR3 is built from 13 residues. Deletions cut 11 bases from V and 6 bases from J, with 19 bases between. CDR3 sequence (DNA): TGTGCCGCAACTCGGGGGGCAAGTCATGGCTACACCTTC. It codes for CAATRGASHGYTF.

The chain has TRBV5-1 and TRBJ2-4; tentative D call: TRBD1 (6 bases). With 0 bases removed from V and 3 bases from J, the gap between germline ends came to 10 bases. The germline gives CDR1 SGHRS, CDR2 YFSETQ. This CDR3 spans 15 amino acids. The CDR3 DNA sequence: TGCGCCAGCAGCTTGGACAGGGTGGACAAAAACATTCAGTACTTC. This codes for CASSLDRVDKNIQYF.

V gene TRBV12-3 or TRBV12-4 combines with J gene TRBJ2-2; D gene unclear. There are 13 residues in the CDR3. Trimming removed 2 bases at V and 7 bases at J, with 8 bases between. The CDR3 DNA follows: TGTGCCAGCAGTTTATTGGCGGACGGGGAGCTGTTTTTT. The encoded protein is CASSLLADGELFF.

The rearrangement uses TRBV5-5 and TRBJ1-2; TRBD1 matches 7 bases. Losses at the gene ends were 4 bases for V and 3 bases for J; bases not matched to a gene: 3. Germline CDR1 is SGHKS and CDR2 is YYEKEE (reference sequence). CDR3 length: 13 residues. This CDR3 reads CASSRGTDYGYTF. The CDR3 DNA reads TGTGCCAGCAGCAGAGGGACAGACTATGGCTACACCTTC.

J is TRBJ1-1 and V is TRBV9, with TRBD1 matching over 8 bases. Germline CDR1 and CDR2: SGDLS and YYNGEE. The V segment lost 3 bases and the J segment 6 bases; nucleotides outside the gene matches: 7. This CDR3 is built from 14 residues. The CDR3 region has the DNA TGTGCCAGCAGCGCGACCTCACAGGGGGCTGAAGCTTTCTTT. Protein: CASSATSQGAEAFF.

The chain combines TRBV5-1 with TRBJ2-2, with 7 bases matching TRBD1. Germline CDR1 reads SGHRS; CDR2 reads YFSETQ. V gave up 3 bases and J gave up 3 bases; unmatched junction bases: 2. This CDR3 region has 14 residues. CDR3 in amino acids: CASSSGQDTGELFF. For the CDR3, the DNA is TGCGCCAGCAGCTCCGGACAGGACACCGGGGAGCTGTTTTTT. The variable domain in full, with the rest retrieved from reference TRBV5-1 and TRBJ2-2, is KAGVTQTPRYLIKTRGQQVTLSCSPISGHRSVSWYQQTPGQGLQFLFEYFSETQRNKGNFPGRFSGRQFSNSRSEMNVSTLELGDSALYLCASSSGQDTGELFFGEGSRLTVL.

This chain joins TRBV9 and TRBJ2-7; no clear D gene. This CDR3 is 14 amino acids long. Per germline, CDR1 SGDLS and CDR2 YYNGEE. Between the trimmed V and J ends, which lost 0 bases and 1 base, there was a span of 8 bases. The CDR3 DNA is TGTGCCAGCAGCGTAGAGGAACAGTCCTACGAGCAGTACTTC. Protein: CASSVEEQSYEQYF.

This clone was detected only once. Other DNA variants within this sample encode the same CDR3. The V call is TRBV4-1, the J call TRBJ2-7; TRBD1 matches 10 bases. The CDR3 totals 16 residues. J lost 4 bases, V lost 0 bases, and 6 bases had no gene match. Germline V gene data show CDR1 as MGHRA and CDR2 as YSYEKL. CDR3 in DNA: TGCGCCAGCAGCCAAGATGGCGGACAGGGGGGGTACGAGCAGTACTTC. Encoded protein: CASSQDGGQGGYEQYF.

The V gene is TRBV5-1, the J gene TRBJ1-2; 9 nucleotides line up with TRBD1. The junction had 5 bases not matched to a gene; V was cut back by 3 bases and J by 8 bases. This CDR3 region has 13 residues. Per germline, CDR1 SGHRS and CDR2 YFSETQ. CDR3 nucleotides: TGCGCCAGCAGCTCCGGGACAGGGAGCGGCTACACCTTC. It specifies CASSSGTGSGYTF.

In the case of this clone: The junction shows a germline mismatch at one end, possibly a read error. The chain couples TRBV7-3 to TRBJ1-1; D not certain. Germline CDR1 reads SGHTA; CDR2 reads FQGTGA. The CDR3 consists of 13 residues. The CDR3 bases are TGTGCCAGCAGCGTAACTAAGAACACTGAAGCTTTCTTT. Translation: CASSVTKNTEAFF.

CDR3 nucleotide sequence: TGTGCCAGCAGCTACCTGACAGTGGAAGCTTTCTTT. As protein: CASSYLTVEAFF. The J gene is TRBJ1-1, the V gene TRBV7-9, with a weak D call TRBD1 (5 bases). Trimming removed 4 bases at V and 8 bases at J, with 11 bases between. This CDR3 contains 12 residues. Germline CDR1 reads SEHNR; CDR2 reads FQNEAQ (reference sequence).

This chain joins TRBV7-3 and TRBJ2-5; D uncertain. This CDR3 is 13 amino acids long. Germline V gene sequence: CDR1 SGHTA, CDR2 FQGTGA. V lost 4 bases to trimming and J lost 1 base, with 7 bases between them. CDR3 coding DNA: TGTGCCAGCAGCTCCTCCCCCCAAGAGACCCAGTACTTC. As protein: CASSSSPQETQYF.

The chain is built from TRBV27 and TRBJ1-4; TRBD1 matches at 11 bases. The germline gives CDR1 MNHEY, CDR2 SMNVEV (reference sequence). V dropped 3 bases and J dropped 8; count of bases not matched to a gene: 11. This CDR3 has 17 residues. The CDR3 sequence: CASSLAGIGTGGEKLFF. Written as DNA, the CDR3 is TGTGCCAGCAGTTTGGCCGGAATCGGGACAGGGGGAGAAAAACTGTTTTTT.

The J gene is TRBJ1-2, the V gene TRBV4-3; perhaps TRBD1 as D (5 bases). CDR3 length: 15 residues. Germline V CDR1 and CDR2: LGHNA, YSLEER. Trimming removed 1 base from V and 4 bases from J, with 13 bases in between. Here the CDR3 DNA reads TGCGCCAGCAGCCAAGGTCGTAACAGGCTCTATGGCTACACCTTC. This encodes CASSQGRNRLYGYTF.

The gene calls are TRBV10-3 and TRBJ2-3; a possible D gene is TRBD1 (6 bases). This CDR3 contains 16 residues. Germline CDR1 ENHRY, CDR2 SYGVKD. Trimming took off 3 bases at V and 4 bases at J, with 17 bases between the two ends. The CDR3 nucleotides are TGTGCCATCAGTGAAAGAAGGAGACAGGCGGCAGATACGCAGTATTTT. Translating gives CAISERRRQAADTQYF.

Here the CDR3 reads CASSLMGRPDEKLFF. CDR3 bases: TGTGCCAGCAGCCTCATGGGGAGGCCGGATGAAAAACTGTTTTTT. The rearrangement links TRBV6-4 to TRBJ1-4; D is uncertain. This CDR3 is 15 amino acids long. V dropped 6 bases and J dropped 6 bases, with 17 bases sitting between them. Germline loops: CDR1 MRHNA, CDR2 SNTAGT.

The CDR3 region has the DNA TGTGCCAGCAGCTTACAGGAGGGCTATGGCTACACCTTC. Its translation: CASSLQEGYGYTF. The chain links TRBV7-9 to TRBJ1-2; D is unresolved. Germline values: CDR1 SEHNR, CDR2 FQNEAQ (reference sequence). The CDR3 is 13 residues long. Trimming left V 2 bases short and J 4 bases short, with 8 bases between.

CDR3 in amino acids: CATSDEHRVEQFF. The CDR3 DNA is TGTGCCACCAGTGATGAACACAGAGTTGAGCAGTTCTTC. V gene TRBV24-1 combines with J gene TRBJ2-1; D gene ambiguous. The CDR3 totals 13 residues. Germline V gene sequence: CDR1 KGHDR, CDR2 SFDVKD. The V gene lost 3 bases and the J gene lost 9 bases, with 11 bases spanning the gap.

A single count supports this clone. The rearrangement uses TRBV27 and TRBJ2-3, with a tentative D call TRBD2 (6 bases). There are 14 residues in the CDR3. V was cut by 11 bases and J by 3 bases, with 18 bases left in between. From germline, CDR1 is MNHEY and CDR2 SMNVEV (reference sequence). The CDR3 sequence is CASLHGGMTDTQYF. For the CDR3, the DNA is TGTGCCTCCTTACATGGAGGGATGACAGATACGCAGTATTTT.

The chain recombines TRBV19 with TRBJ1-1; a possible D gene is TRBD1 (5 bases). This CDR3 comprises 13 residues. Deletions cut 3 bases from V and 4 bases from J, with 9 bases between. The germline V gene has CDR1 LNHDA and CDR2 SQIVND (reference sequence). For the CDR3, the DNA is TGTGCCAGTAGTATTTGGGGCGGCACTGAAGCTTTCTTT. Protein: CASSIWGGTEAFF.